The 10 T cell receptor beta chains below were found in one sample sequenced in a study of cytomegalovirus exposure and HLA in healthy donors. The PCR employed 60 Vbeta primers together with 13 Jbeta primers. Repertoires were generated with immunoSEQ multiplex PCR, while TCRdb's copy carries only in-frame clones and drops some. This sample carries about 170,000 clones, roughly 84% of them seen once, and the ten largest clones take about 1.6%. The sequenced sample was PBMCs. These receptors all come from a male donor in good health and CMV-seronegative.

This clone was counted a few times. This rearrangement joins TRBV11-2 to TRBJ1-5; maybe TRBD1 (6 bases). V was trimmed by 3 bases and J by 4 bases, leaving 10 bases between them. The CDR3 is made up of 14 amino acids. Germline loops: CDR1 SGHAT, CDR2 FQNNGV. The CDR3 coding sequence is TGTGCCAGCAGCTTTCAGGGGAATAATCAGCCCCAGCATTTT. The encoded protein is CASSFQGNNQPQHF.

CDR3 in amino acids: CASSDYRQPQHF. The CDR3 DNA is TGTGCCAGCAGTGACTACCGGCAGCCCCAGCATTTT. V is TRBV6-6 and J is TRBJ1-5; D gene unclear. The germline V gene has CDR1 MNHNY and CDR2 SVGAGI (reference sequence). CDR3 length: 12 amino acids. V was cut by 5 bases and J by 7 bases, with 9 bases left in between.

This sequence joins TRBV5-1 and TRBJ2-1; D may be TRBD1 (6 bases). The CDR3 loop spans 18 amino acids. The V gene's germline CDR1 is SGHRS and CDR2 YFSETQ. Trimming stripped 4 bases from V and 2 bases from J, with 22 bases between. The CDR3, as DNA: TGCGCCAGCAGCCAGGACAGTCCCCTTTCGGCGCCCTACAATGAGCAGTTCTTC. The encoded protein is CASSQDSPLSAPYNEQFF.

With regard to this clone: The sample has other DNA sequences that encode this CDR3 too. The genes are TRBV5-1 and TRBJ1-2, with 12 bases that match TRBD1. CDR3 length: 14 residues. The germline V gene encodes CDR1 SGHRS and CDR2 YFSETQ. The V segment lost 5 bases and the J segment 7 bases; nucleotides outside the gene matches: 6. In nucleotides, the CDR3 is TGCGCCAGCAGTACGGGACAGGGGGCTTTTGGCTACACCTTC. Translation: CASSTGQGAFGYTF.

The chain carries TRBV13 and TRBJ2-3; possibly TRBD2 for D (5 bases). This CDR3 has 13 residues. The V end lost 2 bases, the J end lost 4 bases, and 7 bases lay between the germline ends. The V gene's germline CDR1 is PRHDT and CDR2 FYEKMQ (reference sequence). The DNA for the CDR3 is TGTGCCAGCAGCTTACGGGGTCCAGATACGCAGTATTTT. Translating it yields CASSLRGPDTQYF.

This chain connects TRBV5-8 to TRBJ1-2; TRBD1 agrees at 7 bases. The CDR3 contains 14 residues. Germline trimming cut 6 bases from V and 8 bases from J; bases unmatched to any gene: 13. Germline loops: CDR1 SGHTS, CDR2 YDEGEE. The CDR3 DNA is TGTGCCAGCAACGGACTACAGGGGTTGGGCGGCTACACCTTC. This encodes CASNGLQGLGGYTF.

The chain recombines TRBV9 with TRBJ1-2; TRBD1 matches 9 bases. Losses at the gene ends were 5 bases for V and 4 bases for J; bases not matched to a gene: 0. Germline loops: CDR1 SGDLS, CDR2 YYNGEE. This CDR3 has 12 amino acids. CDR3: CASRDRGYGYTF. Written as DNA, the CDR3 is TGTGCCAGCAGGGACAGGGGCTATGGCTACACCTTC.

The CDR3 reads CASSLGGTREQTQYF. The DNA of the CDR3 is TGCGCCAGCAGCTTGGGTGGGACTCGAGAACAGACCCAGTACTTC. The rearrangement links TRBV5-1 to TRBJ2-5, with D maybe TRBD2 (6 bases). Per germline, CDR1 SGHRS and CDR2 YFSETQ. The CDR3 sequence is 15 residues long. Trimming cost V 0 bases and J 6 bases, with 15 bases left between them.

This clone was detected once. The genes are TRBV5-6 and TRBJ1-1, with D unresolved. The length of the CDR3 is 11 residues. Germline V lookup: CDR1 SGHDT, CDR2 YYEEEE. The germline V and J ends were trimmed by 4 bases and 2 bases, with 3 bases remaining between them. CDR3 in amino acids: CASSQNTEAFF. Written as DNA, the CDR3 is TGTGCCAGCAGCCAAAACACTGAAGCTTTCTTT. Full variable domain (rest looked up from reference TRBV5-6 and TRBJ1-1): DAGVTQSPTHLIKTRGQQVTLRCSPKSGHDTVSWYQQALGQGPQFIFQYYEEEERQRGNFPDRFSGHQFPNYSSELNVNALLLGDSALYLCASSQNTEAFFGQGTRLTVV.

This clone was seen just once. The chain joins TRBV25-1 to TRBJ1-2, with D uncertain. The length of the CDR3 is 11 residues. V lost 4 bases to trimming and J lost 7 bases, with 7 bases between them. Germline V gene lookup returns CDR1 MGHDK and CDR2 SYGVNS. The CDR3 DNA reads TGTGCCAGCAGTGCAGGAGGTGGCTACACCTTC. Translated: CASSAGGGYTF.